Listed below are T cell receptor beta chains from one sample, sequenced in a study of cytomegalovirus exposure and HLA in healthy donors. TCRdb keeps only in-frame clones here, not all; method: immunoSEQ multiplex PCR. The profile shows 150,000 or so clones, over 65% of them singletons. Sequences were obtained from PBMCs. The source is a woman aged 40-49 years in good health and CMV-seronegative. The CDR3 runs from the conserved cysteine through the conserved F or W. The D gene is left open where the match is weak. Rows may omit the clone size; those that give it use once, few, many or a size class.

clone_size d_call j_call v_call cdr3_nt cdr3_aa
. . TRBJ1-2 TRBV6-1 TGTGCCAGCAGTTCCAGGGCCCGCGGTTTGCCCTTC CASSSRARGLPF
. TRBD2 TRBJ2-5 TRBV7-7 TGTGCTAGCAGCTTAGGTGGGACTAGCGCAGAGACCCAGTACTTC CASSLGGTSAETQYF
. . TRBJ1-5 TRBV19 TGTGCCAGTAGTTTTAGGACAGCCGTTTTGCCCCAGCATTTT CASSFRTAVLPQHF
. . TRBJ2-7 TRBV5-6 TGTGCCAGCAGTTACTTGGTCGATTCGGGTTCCTACGAGCAGTACTTC CASSYLVDSGSYEQYF
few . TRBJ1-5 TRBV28 TGTGCCAGCAGTCTGGACACTCAGGGATATCAGCCCCAGCATTTT CASSLDTQGYQPQHF
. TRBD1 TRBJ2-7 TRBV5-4 TGTGCCAGCAGCCTCGGGCCCCGGACAGGCCCGTCATCCTACGAGCAGTACTTC CASSLGPRTGPSSYEQYF
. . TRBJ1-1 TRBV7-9 TGTGCCAGCAGCTCGCAGGCGGGTATCGAAGCTTTCTTT CASSSQAGIEAFF
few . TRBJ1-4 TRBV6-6 TGTGCGCACCGGGGGGTACTTAATGAAAAACTGTTTTTT CAHRGVLNEKLFF
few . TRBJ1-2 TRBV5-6 TGTGCCAGCAGCTTGGCGGGGGGAGGCTATGGCTACACCTTC CASSLAGGGYGYTF
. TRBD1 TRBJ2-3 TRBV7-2 TGTGCCAGCAGCTACGGGACAGGGGGGACAGATACGCAGTATTTT CASSYGTGGTDTQYF
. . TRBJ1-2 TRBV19 TGTGCCAGTAGCTTAGGACAGACCGGCTACACCTTC CASSLGQTGYTF
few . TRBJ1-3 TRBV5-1 TGCGCCAGCAGCTTGGCCGGTACCCAACTGGGAAACACCATATATTTT CASSLAGTQLGNTIYF
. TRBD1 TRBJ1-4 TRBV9 TGTGCCAGCAGCGGAACTGACAGGGTTTCTAATGAAAAACTGTTTTTT CASSGTDRVSNEKLFF
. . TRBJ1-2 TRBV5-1 TGCGCCAGCAGCTTGGGGGACACAGGCTACACCTTC CASSLGDTGYTF
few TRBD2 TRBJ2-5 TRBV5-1 TGCGCCAGCAAAATTAATAGCGGGGTCGAAGAGACCCAGTACTTC CASKINSGVEETQYF
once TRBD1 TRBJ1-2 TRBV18 TGTGCCAGCTCACCTTCACTCGGGACAGACCTATGGGGCTACACCTTC CASSPSLGTDLWGYTF
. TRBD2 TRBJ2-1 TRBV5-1 TGCGCCAGCAGCTTTACTAGCGGGGGGGCTTCGGAGCAGTTCTTC CASSFTSGGASEQFF
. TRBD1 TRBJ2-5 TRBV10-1 TGCGCCAGCAGTGCCGGGACAGCTCATGGGACCCAGTACTTC CASSAGTAHGTQYF
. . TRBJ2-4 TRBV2 TGTGCCAGCAGTGAAGTTGTCGTAGGACAGAACATTCAGTACTTC CASSEVVVGQNIQYF
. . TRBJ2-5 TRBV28 TGTGCCAGCAGCCTTACGGTTGAGACCCAGTACTTC CASSLTVETQYF
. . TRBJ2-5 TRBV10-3 TGTGCCATTAGGACAAATAATCAGGGAAAGACCCAGTACTTC CAIRTNNQGKTQYF
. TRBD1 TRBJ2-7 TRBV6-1 TGTGCCAGCAGGATAACAGGGGGATACGAGCAGTACTTC CASRITGGYEQYF
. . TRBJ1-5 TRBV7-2 TGTGCCAGCAGCACTCAGGCGAATAGCAATCAGCCCCAGCATTTT CASSTQANSNQPQHF
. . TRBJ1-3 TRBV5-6 TGTGCCAGCAGCTTGACTGTCTCTGGAAACACCATATATTTT CASSLTVSGNTIYF
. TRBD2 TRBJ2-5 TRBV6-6 TGTGCCAGCAGTTACTCCCTAGCGGGAGGGCGTCGGACCCAGTACTTC CASSYSLAGGRRTQYF
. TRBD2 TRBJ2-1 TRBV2 TGTGCCAGCAGGCCCGGTGGTAGCGGGGGGGAGAATGAGCAGTTCTTC CASRPGGSGGENEQFF
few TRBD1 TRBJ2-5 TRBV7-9 TGTGCCAGCAGCCACCCCGGGACAGCCCAAGAGACCCAGTACTTC CASSHPGTAQETQYF
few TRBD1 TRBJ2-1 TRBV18 TGTGCCAGCTCTCTGGGACAGGGCAACTACAATGAGCAGTTCTTC CASSLGQGNYNEQFF
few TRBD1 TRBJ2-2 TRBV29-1 TGCAGCGTTGCCCAGGGGGTGGCCGGGGAGCTGTTTTTT CSVAQGVAGELFF
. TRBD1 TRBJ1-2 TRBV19 TGTGCCAGTAGTACCGACAGGGGAAGGGATGGCTACACCTTC CASSTDRGRDGYTF
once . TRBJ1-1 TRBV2 TGTGCCAGCAGTCGGCCTGAGGAGACTGAAGCTTTCTTT CASSRPEETEAFF
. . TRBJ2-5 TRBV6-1 TGTGCCAGCAGTGAAGCCCCCCGGGGGGCCAAAGAGACCCAGTACTTC CASSEAPRGAKETQYF
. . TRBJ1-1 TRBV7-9 TGTGCCAGCAGCCTCCACGGCGGAGGCAACACTGAAGCTTTCTTT CASSLHGGGNTEAFF
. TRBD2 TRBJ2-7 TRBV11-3 TGTGCCAGCAGCTGGGTCCCTAGCGGGAGGCACCAGAAGGGTTACGAGCAGTACTTC CASSWVPSGRHQKGYEQYF
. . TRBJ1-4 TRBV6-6 TGTGCCAGCGGGAGTTCAACTAATGAAAAACTGTTTTTT CASGSSTNEKLFF